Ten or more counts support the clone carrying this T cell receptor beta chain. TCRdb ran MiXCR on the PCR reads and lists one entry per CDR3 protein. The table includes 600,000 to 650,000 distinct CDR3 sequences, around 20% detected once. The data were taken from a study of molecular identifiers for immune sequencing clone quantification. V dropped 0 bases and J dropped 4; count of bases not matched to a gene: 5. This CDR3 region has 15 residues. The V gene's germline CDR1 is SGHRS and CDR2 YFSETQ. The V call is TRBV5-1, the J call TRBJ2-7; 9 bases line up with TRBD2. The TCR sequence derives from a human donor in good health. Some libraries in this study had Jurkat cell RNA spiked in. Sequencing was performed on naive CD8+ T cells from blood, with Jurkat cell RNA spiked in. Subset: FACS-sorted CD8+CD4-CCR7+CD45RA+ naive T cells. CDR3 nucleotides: TGCGCCAGCAGCTTGGGGCTAGCGGGGAATTACGAGCAGTACTTC. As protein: CASSLGLAGNYEQYF.